This entry is about one TCR beta chain. The germline V gene has CDR1 SGHAT and CDR2 FQNNGV. Deletions cut 3 bases from V and 3 bases from J, with 5 bases between. CDR3 length equals 12 residues. This sample is part of a study of blood T cell repertoires in COVID-19. Study-level background: T cells, B-cell-depleted T cells, or PBMCs supplied cDNA or gDNA.

Authors' methods: The assay estimated nucleated cells by amplifying reference gene primers. TCRdb's copy holds only in-frame clones and misses some; the assay was immunoSEQ multiplex PCR. That table supplies the V and J calls and clone size; D and trimming were determined from the DNA. The sample lists approximately 290,000 clones; roughly 90% were seen once. The source material was peripheral blood. The clonotype comes from a woman aged 55-70 years with acute or convalescent COVID-19. The gene calls are TRBV11-2 and TRBJ1-1; D is unclear. The CDR3 loop is CASSFGDTEAFF. CDR3 nucleotide sequence: TGTGCCAGCAGCTTCGGGGACACTGAAGCTTTCTTT. Full variable domain (missing parts from reference TRBV11-2 and TRBJ1-1): EAGVAQSPRYKIIEKRQSVAFWCNPISGHATLYWYQQILGQGPKLLIQFQNNGVVDDSQLPKDRFSAERLKGVDSTLKIQPAKLEDSAVYLCASSFGDTEAFFGQGTRLTVV.